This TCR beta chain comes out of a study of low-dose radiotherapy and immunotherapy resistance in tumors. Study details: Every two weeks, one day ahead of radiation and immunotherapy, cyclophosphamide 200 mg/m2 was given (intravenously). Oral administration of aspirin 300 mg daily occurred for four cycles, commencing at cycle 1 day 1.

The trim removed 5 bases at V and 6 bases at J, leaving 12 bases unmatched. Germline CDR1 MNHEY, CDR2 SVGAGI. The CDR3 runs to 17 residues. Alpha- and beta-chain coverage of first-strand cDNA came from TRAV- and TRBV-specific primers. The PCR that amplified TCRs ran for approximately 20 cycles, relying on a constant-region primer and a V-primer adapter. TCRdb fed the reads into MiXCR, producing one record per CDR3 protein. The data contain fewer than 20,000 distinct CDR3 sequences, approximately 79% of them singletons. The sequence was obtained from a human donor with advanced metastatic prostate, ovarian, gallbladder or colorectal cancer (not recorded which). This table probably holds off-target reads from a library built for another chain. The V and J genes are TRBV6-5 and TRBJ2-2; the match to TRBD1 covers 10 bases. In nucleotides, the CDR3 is TGTGCCAGCAGTCGACCTCGACAGGGGGCGTTCCCCGGGGAGCTGTTTTTT. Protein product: CASSRPRQGAFPGELFF.